This record looks at one T cell receptor (beta chain) sequence and its context. Its antigen is still unknown. Primers: 60 Vbeta forward and 13 Jbeta reverse. Clones were sequenced by immunoSEQ multiplex PCR, and TCRdb holds only the in-frame ones, with some missing. The sample consists of under 150,000 clones, 70% to 85% of them appearing once. The data were taken from a study of cytomegalovirus exposure and HLA in healthy donors. Across the study: Inside one of the first data releases sat about 91 million unique TCRs taken from HLA-typed donors.

Study results and caveats: Most sequenced TCRs were rare (though some public TCRs occurred in many donors). Reports indicated that the classifier achieved high specificity and sensitivity in diagnosing cytomegalovirus status.

Trimming took 10 bases from V and 1 from J, leaving 23 bases between them. The CDR3 extends over 16 amino acids. CDR1 and CDR2 (germline): SGHRS, YFSETQ. The V and J genes are TRBV5-1 and TRBJ1-2; tentative D call: TRBD1 (5 bases). The source is a woman aged 60-70 years in good health and CMV-seropositive. Sequenced input: PBMCs. The CDR3 reads CASREGVTHLNYGYTF. In nucleotides, the CDR3 is TGCGCCTCCCGAGAAGGGGTGACCCATCTTAACTATGGCTACACCTTC.